A single sample is the source of the 21 T cell receptor beta chains below, sequenced in a study of human T cells and chemical hapten exposure. Extraction of total RNA was performed on unfractionated whole blood. Individual cDNA molecules each carried unique molecular identifiers attached by the library. TCRdb redid the calling of the reads with MiXCR, one entry per CDR3 protein. The data contain 120,000 or so distinct CDR3 sequences, about 7.7% of them seen just once; the ten biggest clones take up 1.1% to 1.5%. Sequencing was done on a sample of whole blood. Receptors originate from a human donor in good health. Some clones in this sample may be carry-over from other donors' samples.

The table lists this clonotype with many counts. V and J are TRBV6-6 and TRBJ2-7; TRBD2 might be the D (5 bases). CDR1 and CDR2 from the germline V gene are MNHNY and SVGAGI (reference sequence). This CDR3 contains 13 residues. Trimming cost V 5 bases and J 3 bases, with 11 bases left between them. CDR3 sequence (DNA): TGTGCCAGCAGTGACCAGCGGAGCTACGAGCAGTACTTC. It encodes CASSDQRSYEQYF.

This clonotype was counted ten times or more. V usage is TRBV13 and J usage is TRBJ2-6, with D unresolved. Per germline, CDR1 PRHDT and CDR2 FYEKMQ (reference sequence). V lost 3 bases and J 2 bases, leaving 8 bases between the germline ends. This CDR3 region has 15 residues. The CDR3 is CASSFSVAGANVLTF. In DNA, the CDR3 is TGTGCCAGCAGCTTTTCCGTGGCTGGGGCCAACGTCCTGACTTTC.

Many counts were recorded for this clonotype. The chain is built from TRBV7-2 and TRBJ2-1; possible D gene TRBD1, 5 bases. With 0 bases removed from V and 0 bases from J, the gap between germline ends came to 9 bases. The CDR3 has 16 amino acids. Germline loops: CDR1 SGHTA, CDR2 FQGNSA. The CDR3 sequence is CASSLAWGSSYNEQFF. DNA for the CDR3: TGTGCCAGCAGCTTAGCGTGGGGCAGCTCCTACAATGAGCAGTTCTTC.

There are a few counts of this clonotype. The V and J genes are TRBV7-9 and TRBJ2-5, with TRBD1 identical over 12 bases. The CDR3 totals 20 residues. The trim removed 5 bases at V and 5 bases at J, leaving 21 bases unmatched. CDR1 and CDR2 (germline): SEHNR, FQNEAQ (reference sequence). Here the CDR3 DNA reads TGTGCCAGCAGCCCGCCGCCGGGACAGGGGGCGCGGGGATTTCAGGAGACCCAGTACTTC. Translated: CASSPPPGQGARGFQETQYF.

This chain links TRBV7-9 with TRBJ1-2; 8 nucleotides agree with TRBD1. Germline assignment: CDR1 SEHNR and CDR2 FQNEAQ (reference sequence). J was trimmed by 5 bases and V by 7 bases; bases with no gene match: 12. The CDR3 runs 15 residues. This chain's CDR3 is CASIPSTGAIYGYTF. CDR3 sequence (DNA): TGTGCCAGCATCCCATCGACAGGGGCGATATATGGCTACACCTTC.

The rearrangement links TRBV24-1 to TRBJ2-3, with a weak D call TRBD2 (6 bases). Germline CDR1 KGHDR, CDR2 SFDVKD. The V gene lost 3 bases and the J gene lost 0 bases, with 18 bases spanning the gap. CDR3 length: 18 amino acids. The chain's CDR3 is CATSDRHGTGGSTDTQYF. Here the CDR3 DNA reads TGTGCCACCAGTGATCGCCACGGGACCGGAGGGAGCACAGATACGCAGTATTTT.

This clonotype was observed many times. The chain has TRBV10-3 and TRBJ2-7; tentatively, D is TRBD1 or TRBD2 (5 bases each). The CDR3 contains 13 residues. V was pared by 2 bases and J by 13 bases, with 18 bases between. CDR1 ENHRY and CDR2 SYGVKD come from the germline V gene. The CDR3 sequence: CAISEEGTRGNYF. Here the CDR3 DNA reads TGTGCCATCAGTGAGGAAGGCACGAGGGGCAATTACTTC.

The gene calls are TRBV12-3 or TRBV12-4 and TRBJ2-2; D ambiguous. The CDR3 has 12 residues. Trimming removed 1 base from V and 8 bases from J, with 5 bases in between. DNA of the CDR3: TGTGCCAGCAGTTTAGGCATGGGGGAGCTGTTTTTT. Protein: CASSLGMGELFF.

The J gene is TRBJ2-1, the V gene TRBV9; 7 nucleotides line up with TRBD1. The V and J ends lost 3 bases and 3 bases, in that order; junction bases with no gene match: 6. The V gene's germline CDR1 is SGDLS and CDR2 YYNGEE. There are 15 residues in the CDR3. The CDR3 region has the DNA TGTGCCAGCAGCGCCTCCGGGACAGTCTACAATGAGCAGTTCTTC. Translation: CASSASGTVYNEQFF.

The chain recombines TRBV5-6 with TRBJ2-7; D gene ambiguous. The CDR3 loop spans 13 amino acids. With 1 base removed from V and 7 bases from J, the gap between germline ends came to 12 bases. Germline V lookup: CDR1 SGHDT, CDR2 YYEEEE. The CDR3: CASSLLEPWEQYF. In nucleotides, the CDR3 is TGTGCCAGCAGCTTGTTAGAGCCGTGGGAGCAGTACTTC.

This clonotype was picked up a small number of times. The chain carries TRBV6-1 and TRBJ1-1; TRBD1 is a possible D gene (6 bases). The CDR3 length is 17 residues. Germline V lookup: CDR1 MNHNS, CDR2 SASEGT. V lost 7 bases and J lost 0, with 21 bases in between. CDR3 DNA: TGTGCCAGCATAAGGAGGGGGGTAGGGGTTCTGAACACTGAAGCTTTCTTT. Protein product: CASIRRGVGVLNTEAFF.

This clonotype was recorded many times. The V call is TRBV4-1, the J call TRBJ2-7; D is undetermined. Trimming removed 1 base at V and 1 base at J, with 8 bases between. Germline V gives CDR1 MGHRA, CDR2 YSYEKL. CDR3 length equals 14 residues. The DNA for the CDR3 is TGCGCCAGCAGCCAAGTCGACGGATCCTACGAGCAGTACTTC. It encodes CASSQVDGSYEQYF.

At least ten counts were recorded for this clonotype. The gene calls are TRBV25-1 and TRBJ1-2, with no clear D. Trimming removed 8 bases from V and 6 bases from J, with 13 bases in between. CDR1 and CDR2 (germline): MGHDK, SYGVNS. This CDR3 has 12 amino acids. The CDR3 coding sequence is TGTGCCAGCGCCACGGGGTTTCATGGCTACACCTTC. This sequence encodes CASATGFHGYTF.

The chain couples TRBV29-1 to TRBJ1-4; TRBD1 agrees at 7 bases. This CDR3 spans 13 amino acids. Unmatched junction bases numbered 4, after V lost 1 base and J lost 8 bases. CDR1 and CDR2 from the germline V gene are SQVTM and ANQGSEA. The CDR3 here is CSVEGQGDEKLFF. The CDR3 coding sequence is TGCAGCGTTGAAGGGCAGGGGGACGAAAAACTGTTTTTT.

This clonotype appeared many times. This chain joins TRBV18 and TRBJ2-2, with D maybe TRBD1 (5 bases). This CDR3 has 16 amino acids. Germline V lookup: CDR1 KGHSH, CDR2 LQKENI. Trimming took 3 bases from V and 1 from J, leaving 12 bases between them. DNA of the CDR3: TGTGCCAGCTCACCCCAAGGGGCACAGAACACCGGGGAGCTGTTTTTT. This translates into CASSPQGAQNTGELFF.

V gene TRBV10-3 combines with J gene TRBJ2-1; the D gene is possibly TRBD1 (5 bases). CDR1 and CDR2 (germline): ENHRY, SYGVKD. V was cut by 0 bases and J by 4 bases, with 13 bases left in between. The CDR3 runs to 16 residues. CDR3 in amino acids: CAISESDRKGYNEQFF. DNA for the CDR3: TGTGCCATCAGTGAGTCAGACAGAAAGGGGTACAATGAGCAGTTCTTC.

This clonotype was seen ten or more times. The chain joins TRBV5-1 to TRBJ1-1; no clear D. V dropped 1 base and J dropped 1 base, with 5 bases sitting between them. This CDR3 contains 13 residues. CDR1 SGHRS and CDR2 YFSETQ come from the germline V gene. DNA of the CDR3: TGCGCCAGCAGCTTGACAGCGAACACTGAAGCTTTCTTT. Translating gives CASSLTANTEAFF. The full variable domain, rest sourced from reference TRBV5-1 and TRBJ1-1, is KAGVTQTPRYLIKTRGQQVTLSCSPISGHRSVSWYQQTPGQGLQFLFEYFSETQRNKGNFPGRFSGRQFSNSRSEMNVSTLELGDSALYLCASSLTANTEAFFGQGTRLTVV.

This clonotype was found a few times. The chain uses TRBV7-6 and TRBJ2-4, with D possibly being TRBD1 (6 bases). Germline V gene lookup returns CDR1 SGHVS and CDR2 FNYEAQ. Trimming shortened V by 5 bases and J by 8 bases, and 16 bases separated the two germline ends. This CDR3 comprises 14 residues. CDR3 loop: CASSPGRAGDIQYF. The DNA for the CDR3 is TGTGCCAGCAGCCCGGGCAGGGCAGGGGACATTCAGTACTTC.

This clonotype was recorded many times. The rearrangement joins TRBV10-1 to TRBJ1-5; 8 bases align to TRBD1. Germline V gene sequence: CDR1 WNHNN, CDR2 SYGVQD (reference sequence). After removal of 6 bases from V and 4 bases from J, the junction contained 8 bases not matched to a gene. This CDR3 has 15 amino acids. CDR3 region: CASSPGQDRNQPQHF. The CDR3 DNA reads TGCGCCAGCAGCCCGGGACAGGACCGTAATCAGCCCCAGCATTTT.

J is TRBJ2-7 and V is TRBV14; no firm D call. Germline values: CDR1 SGHDN, CDR2 FVKESK. This CDR3 region has 13 residues. Trimming left V 0 bases short and J 7 bases short, with 10 bases between. The CDR3 nucleotides are TGTGCCAGCAGCCAAGATTTAAAAGGGGAGCAGTACTTC. Translation: CASSQDLKGEQYF.

Only a few counts were recorded for this clonotype. The chain joins TRBV6-6 to TRBJ2-7; TRBD2 aligns across 8 bases. Germline CDR1 is MNHNY and CDR2 is SVGAGI (reference sequence). The CDR3 is 14 amino acids. V was clipped by 5 bases and J by 5 bases; unmatched bases: 8. The CDR3 sequence: CASSQGTRSHEQYF. The CDR3 region has the DNA TGTGCCAGCAGTCAAGGGACTAGGAGCCACGAGCAGTACTTC.